These 18 T cell receptor beta chains share one sample of origin, sequenced in a study of T cells after yellow fever vaccination. TCRdb analysed the 5' RACE reads with MiXCR anew, one entry per CDR3 protein. The sample includes hundreds of thousands of distinct CDR3 sequences, 3% to 4.5% of them seen just once. Material: PBMCs, obtained on the day of the yellow fever booster vaccination. Receptor source: a man aged 18-30 years who received the YFV17D yellow fever vaccine.

This clonotype occurred many times. V and J are TRBV5-1 and TRBJ1-4, with D possibly matching TRBD1 (5 bases). V lost 0 bases, J lost 0 bases, and 9 bases lay in between. Germline CDR1 reads SGHRS; CDR2 reads YFSETQ. The CDR3 covers 16 residues. The CDR3 loop is CASSLDGGATNEKLFF. In DNA, the CDR3 is TGCGCCAGCAGCTTGGACGGGGGGGCAACTAATGAAAAACTGTTTTTT.

In its sample, this clonotype was seen many times. The V and J genes are TRBV10-2 and TRBJ2-1, with TRBD2 matching over 7 bases. Germline CDR1 reads WSHSY; CDR2 reads SAAADI. The V and J ends lost 6 bases and 0 bases, in that order; junction bases with no gene match: 8. The CDR3 covers 16 residues. CDR3 protein: CASSDFSGASYNEQFF. The CDR3 DNA is TGCGCCAGCAGCGACTTCAGCGGGGCCTCCTACAATGAGCAGTTCTTC.

CDR3 residues: CASSPTRDRGLYGYTF. The CDR3 nucleotides are TGTGCCAGCAGCCCAACCCGGGACAGGGGTTTATATGGCTACACCTTC. V is TRBV12-3 or TRBV12-4 and J is TRBJ1-2; TRBD1 matches at 10 bases. V was pared by 6 bases and J by 5 bases, with 12 bases of the junction left unmatched. This CDR3 is built from 16 residues.

V gene TRBV7-6 combines with J gene TRBJ2-5; D is perhaps TRBD2 (5 bases). This CDR3 contains 16 residues. The V end was cut by 5 bases, the J end by 2 bases, with 18 bases between. Germline V gives CDR1 SGHVS, CDR2 FNYEAQ. The CDR3 region is CASSHRGDSAQETQYF. The CDR3 DNA sequence: TGTGCCAGCAGCCACCGGGGAGACTCAGCACAAGAGACCCAGTACTTC.

This clonotype was seen more than once but under ten times. The chain has TRBV4-1 and TRBJ1-2; 7 nucleotides match TRBD1. V trimming: 1 base; J trimming: 8 bases; junction bases outside the gene matches: 10. This CDR3 contains 15 residues. The V gene's germline CDR1 is MGHRA and CDR2 YSYEKL. Here the CDR3 reads CASSQVLDRSRGYTF. CDR3 nucleotides: TGCGCCAGCAGCCAAGTACTGGACAGGTCAAGGGGCTACACCTTC.

This clonotype has ten or more counts. V is TRBV18 and J is TRBJ2-2, with TRBD1 matching over 8 bases. The V and J ends lost 8 bases and 3 bases, in that order; junction bases with no gene match: 5. The CDR3 consists of 14 residues. Germline CDR1 KGHSH, CDR2 LQKENI. The CDR3 here is CASHTDRDTGELFF. The CDR3 DNA reads TGTGCCAGCCACACGGACAGGGACACCGGGGAGCTGTTTTTT.

This clonotype was detected many times. The gene calls are TRBV5-6 and TRBJ1-2; D uncertain. V lost 0 bases and J lost 3, with 0 bases in between. The CDR3 runs 11 residues. CDR1 and CDR2 (germline): SGHDT, YYEEEE. In DNA form, the CDR3 reads TGTGCCAGCAGCTTGGACTATGGCTACACCTTC. This translates into CASSLDYGYTF.

This clonotype was found many times. This chain links TRBV5-5 with TRBJ2-5, with D maybe TRBD2 (7 bases). The V end was cut by 3 bases, the J end by 4 bases, with 16 bases between. Germline CDR1 and CDR2: SGHKS and YYEKEE (reference sequence). The CDR3 is made up of 15 amino acids. CDR3: CASSSSSGGRETQYF. Written as DNA, the CDR3 is TGTGCCAGCAGCTCAAGCTCGGGGGGCCGAGAGACCCAGTACTTC. The variable domain in full, with the rest retrieved from reference TRBV5-5 and TRBJ2-5, is DAGVTQSPTHLIKTRGQQVTLRCSPISGHKSVSWYQQVLGQGPQFIFQYYEKEERGRGNFPDRFSARQFPNYSSELNVNALLLGDSALYLCASSSSSGGRETQYFGPGTRLLVL.

The rearrangement uses TRBV4-3 and TRBJ1-5; 9 nucleotides agree with TRBD1. Trimming took 2 bases from V and 7 from J; bases not matched to a gene: 6. Germline assignment: CDR1 LGHNA and CDR2 YSLEER. The CDR3 is made up of 15 amino acids. CDR3 sequence: CASSQIRDRVQPQHF. CDR3 bases: TGCGCCAGCAGCCAAATCCGGGACAGGGTACAGCCCCAGCATTTT.

This clonotype showed up just a few times. The chain joins TRBV24-1 to TRBJ1-5, with D possibly TRBD1 on 5 matching bases. This CDR3 has 18 amino acids. V gave up 9 bases and J gave up 0 bases, with 23 bases separating them. Germline CDR1 is KGHDR and CDR2 is SFDVKD. The CDR3 DNA reads as TGTGCCACCTACCCGGGGGTTTCTGCGGCAAATAGCAATCAGCCCCAGCATTTT. Translated: CATYPGVSAANSNQPQHF.

The chain uses TRBV6-5 and TRBJ2-7, with TRBD2 matching 7 bases. V lost 6 bases and J lost 2; bases outside the gene matches: 10. CDR1 MNHEY and CDR2 SVGAGI come from the germline V gene. The CDR3 spans 15 residues. The CDR3 DNA is TGTGCCAGCAGATCCCGTGCGGGGGTGCCCTACGAGCAGTACGTC. Translated: CASRSRAGVPYEQYV.

In this sample, this clonotype turned up many times. The rearrangement links TRBV7-2 to TRBJ2-7; D tentatively fits TRBD1 or TRBD2 (6 bases each). CDR1 and CDR2 (germline): SGHTA, FQGNSA. V was pared by 7 bases and J by 3 bases, with 10 bases between. This CDR3 is built from 12 residues. CDR3 sequence: CASKGGDYEQYF. For the CDR3, the DNA is TGTGCCAGCAAGGGGGGTGACTACGAGCAGTACTTC.

As regards this clonotype: At one of its ends the junction is not consistent with the germline gene, which may arise from a read error. The rearrangement uses TRBV11-2 and TRBJ2-1; TRBD2 matches at 12 bases. This CDR3 is built from 18 residues. CDR1 and CDR2 from the germline V gene are SGHAT and FQNNGV. This CDR3 reads CASSLGLAGGSSFNEQFF. For the CDR3, the DNA is TGTGCCAGCAGCTTAGGCCTAGCGGGGGGGAGCTCCTTCAATGAGCAGTTCTTC.

This clonotype was counted between two and nine times. The V call is TRBV29-1, the J call TRBJ1-4, with 7 bases aligning to TRBD1. The V gene's germline CDR1 is SQVTM and CDR2 ANQGSEA. CDR3 size: 13 residues. The junction had 4 bases not matched to a gene; V was cut back by 4 bases and J by 5 bases. The chain's CDR3 is CSVARDRNEKLFF. CDR3 coding DNA: TGCAGCGTTGCACGGGACAGAAATGAAAAACTGTTTTTT.

This clonotype was picked up many times. This chain links TRBV2 with TRBJ1-1; no reliable D call. This CDR3 is 13 amino acids long. V lost 7 bases, J lost 0 bases, and 9 bases lay in between. Germline-derived CDR1 and CDR2 are SNHLY and FYNNEI. In DNA, the CDR3 is TGTGCCAGCAAGGACGCCATGAACACTGAAGCTTTCTTT. Amino acids: CASKDAMNTEAFF.

The chain is built from TRBV10-3 and TRBJ1-5; no clear D. The germline V and J ends were trimmed by 5 bases and 6 bases, with 17 bases remaining between them. This CDR3 contains 15 residues. The germline V gene has CDR1 ENHRY and CDR2 SYGVKD. The CDR3 reads CAISTENREAQPQHF. Written as DNA, the CDR3 is TGTGCCATCAGTACAGAGAACCGGGAGGCTCAGCCCCAGCATTTT.

This clonotype was detected ten times or more. CDR3 residues: CSAQQGAGGNTIYF. The CDR3 DNA sequence: TGCAGTGCTCAACAGGGGGCAGGAGGAAACACCATATATTTT. This chain links TRBV20-1 with TRBJ1-3; 9 bases map to TRBD1. The V segment lost 5 bases and the J segment 4 bases; nucleotides outside the gene matches: 6. From germline, CDR1 is DFQATT and CDR2 SNEGSKA (reference sequence). The CDR3 consists of 14 residues.

This clonotype was picked up many times. The CDR3 region has the DNA TGTGCCAGCAGCTTCGGGACTAACAATGAGCAGTTCTTC. This gives the protein CASSFGTNNEQFF. The chain carries TRBV5-5 and TRBJ2-1; TRBD2 matches 7 bases. V gave up 2 bases and J gave up 5 bases; unmatched junction bases: 1. The CDR3 sequence is 13 residues long. The germline V gene has CDR1 SGHKS and CDR2 YYEKEE (reference sequence).